This is a list of T cell receptor beta chains from one sample in a study of blood T cell repertoires in COVID-19. Produced via immunoSEQ multiplex PCR; TCRdb's table is partial and in-frame only. Of 490,000 or so clones listed, approximately 88% were seen once; the top ten hold roughly 1.9%. The sequencing input was PBMCs or T cells enriched from blood (not recorded which). The receptor source for this set is a woman aged 40 to 50 who had recovered from COVID-19. The CDR3 runs from the conserved cysteine through the conserved F or W. D genes are given only for firm matches. A row's size may be missing; if present it is once, few, many or a size class.

v_gene	d_gene	j_gene	abundance	CDR3aa	CDR3nt
TRBV19	-	TRBJ1-5	-	CASTPDSSYQPQHF	TGTGCCAGTACCCCCGACAGTTCGTATCAGCCCCAGCATTTT
TRBV24-1	TRBD1	TRBJ2-7	-	CATSDPGQAAGEQYF	TGTGCCACCAGTGACCCGGGACAGGCTGCGGGGGAGCAGTACTTC
TRBV11-2	TRBD1	TRBJ1-2	-	CASSPGTGLFYGYTF	TGTGCCAGCAGCCCCGGGACAGGGTTGTTCTATGGCTACACCTTC
TRBV12-5	-	TRBJ2-5	-	CASTLDTIETQYF	TGTGCTAGCACTCTTGACACAATTGAGACCCAGTACTTC
TRBV7-9	TRBD1	TRBJ2-3	-	CASSWGQGPDTQYF	TGTGCCAGCAGCTGGGGACAGGGCCCAGATACGCAGTATTTT
TRBV9	TRBD1	TRBJ1-5	-	CASSARQGSWQPQHF	TGTGCCAGCAGCGCCCGACAGGGAAGCTGGCAGCCCCAGCATTTT
TRBV21-1	-	TRBJ1-1	-	CASSTRTDEAFF	TGTGCCAGCAGCACTAGGACAGATGAAGCTTTCTTT
TRBV7-2	TRBD1	TRBJ1-5	-	CASSITQGANQPQHF	TGTGCCAGCAGCATTACCCAGGGGGCGAATCAGCCCCAGCATTTT
TRBV2	TRBD1	TRBJ1-5	-	CASRQTGAEQPQHF	TGTGCCAGCAGGCAAACAGGGGCCGAACAGCCCCAGCATTTT
TRBV27	-	TRBJ2-2	-	CASSLQLVAGELFF	TGTGCCAGCAGTTTACAACTAGTGGCCGGGGAGCTGTTTTTT
TRBV5-1	TRBD2	TRBJ2-1	-	CASGRTSGRLYNEQFF	TGCGCCAGCGGAAGGACTAGCGGGCGACTCTACAATGAGCAGTTCTTC
TRBV2	-	TRBJ1-1	-	CASSEETHRGTEAFF	TGTGCCAGCAGTGAAGAGACCCATCGGGGCACTGAAGCTTTCTTT
TRBV2	-	TRBJ2-6	-	CASSSFSGANVLTF	TGTGCCAGCAGCAGTTTCTCTGGGGCCAACGTCCTGACTTTC
TRBV18	-	TRBJ1-4	-	CASSPSQATNEKLFF	TGTGCCAGCTCACCTTCACAGGCAACTAATGAAAAACTGTTTTTT
TRBV18	TRBD1	TRBJ2-1	-	CASSPEQGVYNEQFF	TGTGCCAGCTCACCTGAACAGGGGGTCTACAATGAGCAGTTCTTC
TRBV7-9	-	TRBJ2-1	-	CASSLAPGQPYNEQFF	TGTGCCAGCAGCTTAGCGCCGGGACAACCCTACAATGAGCAGTTCTTC
TRBV11-1	TRBD2	TRBJ2-1	once	CASSSSGSPYNEQFF	TGTGCCAGCAGCTCGAGCGGGAGCCCATACAATGAGCAGTTCTTC
TRBV28	-	TRBJ2-7	-	CASNRASYEQYF	TGTGCCAGCAACAGGGCTTCCTACGAGCAGTACTTC
TRBV29-1	TRBD2	TRBJ2-2	-	CSVEDRGGRTGELFF	TGCAGCGTTGAAGATAGGGGCGGGAGGACCGGGGAGCTGTTTTTT
TRBV6-5	TRBD2	TRBJ2-7	few	CASRPGLAGDYEQYF	TGTGCCAGCAGACCAGGACTAGCGGGAGATTACGAGCAGTACTTC
TRBV7-9	-	TRBJ1-1	-	CASSSRQMNTEAFF	TGTGCCAGCAGCTCCCGACAGATGAACACTGAAGCTTTCTTT
TRBV5-6	TRBD1	TRBJ1-6	-	CASSPWDSFYNSPLHF	TGTGCCAGCAGCCCCTGGGACAGTTTTTATAATTCACCCCTCCACTTT
TRBV9	-	TRBJ2-1	-	CASSVGQAGDEQFF	TGTGCCAGCAGCGTAGGGCAGGCTGGTGATGAGCAGTTCTTC
TRBV11-2	TRBD2	TRBJ2-1	-	CASSLGPGRVEQFF	TGTGCCAGCAGCTTAGGCCCCGGGAGGGTTGAGCAGTTCTTC
TRBV4-3	-	TRBJ1-1	-	CASSQVGRNTEAFF	TGCGCCAGCAGCCAAGTCGGGAGGAACACTGAAGCTTTCTTT
TRBV6-5	-	TRBJ2-7	-	CASSYSEAYYYEQYF	TGTGCCAGCAGTTACTCGGAGGCTTATTACTACGAGCAGTACTTC
TRBV30	TRBD1	TRBJ2-3	few	CAWSVPGQGWMGDTQYF	TGTGCCTGGAGTGTACCCGGACAGGGATGGATGGGGGATACGCAGTATTTT
TRBV4-3	-	TRBJ2-7	-	CASSQGEPYEQYF	TGCGCCAGCAGCCAAGGGGAGCCCTACGAGCAGTACTTC
TRBV21-1	-	TRBJ2-3	-	CASRKNGWGGFTDTQYF	TGTGCCAGCAGAAAAAACGGCTGGGGAGGGTTCACAGATACGCAGTATTTT
TRBV5-1	-	TRBJ1-2	few	CASSLEGVDGYTF	TGCGCCAGCAGCCTGGAGGGGGTGGACGGCTACACCTTC
TRBV18	-	TRBJ2-1	-	CASSPMFGVDEQFF	TGTGCCAGCTCACCGATGTTCGGGGTTGATGAGCAGTTCTTC
TRBV2	TRBD1	TRBJ1-2	few	CASSLDRDYGYTF	TGTGCCAGCAGTCTGGACAGGGACTATGGCTACACCTTC
TRBV4-1	-	TRBJ2-3	-	CASSQLVTGTDTQYF	TGCGCCAGCAGCCAACTGGTTACAGGAACAGATACGCAGTATTTT
TRBV3-1/TRBV3-2	-	TRBJ1-1	-	CASSQDPPTEAFF	TGTGCCAGCAGCCAAGATCCCCCGACTGAAGCTTTCTTT
TRBV24-1	TRBD1	TRBJ1-5	-	CATHKGTGDRIQSNQPQHF	TGTGCCACACATAAGGGGACAGGGGACCGTATTCAGAGCAATCAGCCCCAGCATTTT